The clone carrying this T cell receptor (beta chain) has just a few counts. Its antigen remains unidentified. This sample was included in a study of blood T cells in healthy people across ages. Broader study findings: It was found that TCR beta diversity correlated strongly with the percentage of naive T cells. Lack of knowledge of donor CMV status possibly confounded expanded clonotype changes. Getting older went along with TCR beta diversity per million T cells dropping roughly linearly.

V lost 2 bases to trimming and J lost 0 bases, with 9 bases between them. The CDR3 is 15 amino acids. Germline loops: CDR1 MNHEY, CDR2 SMNVEV (reference sequence). Primed by a sample-barcoded 5' primer and a J-beta primer mix, a second PCR proceeded for about 7 to 11 cycles. A 12-random-nucleotide template-switch adaptor tagged each cDNA molecule. TCRdb reprocessed the 5' RACE reads via MiXCR and lists one record per CDR3 protein. The sample records about 800,000 distinct CDR3 sequences, 20% to 25% being singletons. This sample was shared with a second study, whose subject was T cells of mothers and their children.

The genes are TRBV27 and TRBJ2-3; D is ambiguous. This clonotype was obtained from a boy between 10 and 17 years old in good health. Specimen: blood. This chain's CDR3 is CASSLMVTSTDTQYF. Here the CDR3 DNA reads TGTGCCAGCAGTTTAATGGTCACGAGCACAGATACGCAGTATTTT.